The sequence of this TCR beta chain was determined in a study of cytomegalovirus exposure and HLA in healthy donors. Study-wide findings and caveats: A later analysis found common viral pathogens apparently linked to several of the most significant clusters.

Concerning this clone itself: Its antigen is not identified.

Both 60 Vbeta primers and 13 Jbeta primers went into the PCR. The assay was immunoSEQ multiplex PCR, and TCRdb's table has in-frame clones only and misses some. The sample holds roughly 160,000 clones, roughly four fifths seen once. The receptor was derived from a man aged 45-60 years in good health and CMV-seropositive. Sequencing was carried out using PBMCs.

The CDR3 DNA is TGTGCCAGCAGGTCTATAGCGGGAGTCTCAAATGAGCAGTTCTTC. This gives the protein CASRSIAGVSNEQFF. The chain links TRBV2 to TRBJ2-1; 9 bases are a match to TRBD2. The V gene's germline CDR1 is SNHLY and CDR2 FYNNEI. With 6 bases clipped from V and 7 bases from J, the junction kept 10 bases outside the gene matches. The CDR3 loop spans 15 amino acids.